This T cell receptor (beta chain) derives from a study of cytomegalovirus exposure and HLA in healthy donors. About the study: Findings of an earlier analysis included roughly 120 million unique TCR beta sequences from some 180 million T cells.

This PCR relied on a set of 60 Vbeta primers and 13 Jbeta primers. Repertoires were generated with immunoSEQ multiplex PCR, while TCRdb's copy carries only in-frame clones and drops some. Here the sample spans about 150,000 clones, roughly 80% being singletons. V dropped 3 bases and J dropped 2 bases, with 7 bases sitting between them. CDR1 is SNHLY, CDR2 FYNNEI, per germline. The CDR3 spans 13 residues. Nominally healthy donors provided the samples, though records likely missed some immune exposures. The sample comprised PBMCs. The V call is TRBV2, the J call TRBJ1-2; D is uncertain. This sequence originates from a man in his late teens or twenties in good health and CMV-seropositive. Here the CDR3 reads CASSDAVNYGYTF. In DNA form, the CDR3 reads TGTGCCAGCAGTGATGCAGTCAACTATGGCTACACCTTC.